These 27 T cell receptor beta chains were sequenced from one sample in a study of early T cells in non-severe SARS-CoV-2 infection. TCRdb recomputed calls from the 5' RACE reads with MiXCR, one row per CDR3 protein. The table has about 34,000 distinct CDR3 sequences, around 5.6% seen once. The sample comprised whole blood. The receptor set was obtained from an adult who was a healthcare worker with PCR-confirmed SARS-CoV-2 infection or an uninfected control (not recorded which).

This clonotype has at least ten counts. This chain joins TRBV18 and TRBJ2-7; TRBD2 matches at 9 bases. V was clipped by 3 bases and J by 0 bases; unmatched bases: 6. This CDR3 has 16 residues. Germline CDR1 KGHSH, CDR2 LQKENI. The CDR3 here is CASSPLAGPSSYEQYF. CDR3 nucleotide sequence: TGTGCCAGCTCACCGCTAGCGGGGCCTAGCTCCTACGAGCAGTACTTC.

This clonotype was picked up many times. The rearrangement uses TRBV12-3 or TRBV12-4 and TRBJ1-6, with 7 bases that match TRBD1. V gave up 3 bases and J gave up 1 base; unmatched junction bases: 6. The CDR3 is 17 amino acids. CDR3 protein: CASSFSTGRSYNSPLHF. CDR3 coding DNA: TGTGCCAGCAGTTTTTCGACAGGGAGGTCCTATAATTCACCCCTCCACTTT.

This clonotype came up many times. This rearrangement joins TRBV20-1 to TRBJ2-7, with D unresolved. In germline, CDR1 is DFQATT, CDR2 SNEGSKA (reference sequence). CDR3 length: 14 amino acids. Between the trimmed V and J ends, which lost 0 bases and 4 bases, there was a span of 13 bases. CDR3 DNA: TGCAGTGCTAGAGATCCTGGCGGCCGATACGAGCAGTACTTC. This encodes CSARDPGGRYEQYF.

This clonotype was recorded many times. Here the CDR3 DNA reads TGCAGTGCTTTGGACAGGGCCCACTCTGGAAACACCATATATTTT. Amino acid sequence: CSALDRAHSGNTIYF. The rearrangement links TRBV20-1 to TRBJ1-3; 8 bases are shared with TRBD1. CDR1 is DFQATT and CDR2 is SNEGSKA in the germline V gene (reference sequence). The CDR3 contains 15 residues. V was pared by 5 bases and J by 0 bases, with 6 bases of the junction left unmatched.

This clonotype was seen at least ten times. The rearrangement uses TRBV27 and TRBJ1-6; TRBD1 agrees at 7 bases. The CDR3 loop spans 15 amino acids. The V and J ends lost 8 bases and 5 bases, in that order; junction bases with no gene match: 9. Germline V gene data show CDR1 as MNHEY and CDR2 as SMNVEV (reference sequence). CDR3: CASRITGVDNSPLHF. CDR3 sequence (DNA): TGTGCCAGCCGCATAACAGGGGTGGATAATTCACCCCTCCACTTT.

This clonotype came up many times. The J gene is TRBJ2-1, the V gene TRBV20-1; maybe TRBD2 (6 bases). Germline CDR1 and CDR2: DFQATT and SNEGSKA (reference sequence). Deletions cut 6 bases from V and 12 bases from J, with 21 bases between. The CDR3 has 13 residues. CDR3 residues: CSAVTGTGLRQFF. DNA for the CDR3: TGCAGTGCCGTCACCGGGACTGGTCTGAGGCAGTTCTTC.

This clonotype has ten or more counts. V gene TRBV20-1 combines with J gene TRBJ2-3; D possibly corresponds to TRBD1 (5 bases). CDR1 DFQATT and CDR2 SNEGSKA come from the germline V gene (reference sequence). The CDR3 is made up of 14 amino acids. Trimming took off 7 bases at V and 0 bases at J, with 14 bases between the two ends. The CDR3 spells CSGIDSTSTDTQYF. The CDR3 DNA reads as TGCAGTGGAATAGACAGTACCAGCACAGATACGCAGTATTTT.

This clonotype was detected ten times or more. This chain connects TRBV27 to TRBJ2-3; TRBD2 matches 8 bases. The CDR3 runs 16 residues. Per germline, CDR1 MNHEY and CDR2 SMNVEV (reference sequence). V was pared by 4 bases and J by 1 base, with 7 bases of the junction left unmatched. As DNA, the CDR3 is TGTGCCAGCAGTTCTCGGACTAGCAGGCGCACAGATACGCAGTATTTT. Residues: CASSSRTSRRTDTQYF.

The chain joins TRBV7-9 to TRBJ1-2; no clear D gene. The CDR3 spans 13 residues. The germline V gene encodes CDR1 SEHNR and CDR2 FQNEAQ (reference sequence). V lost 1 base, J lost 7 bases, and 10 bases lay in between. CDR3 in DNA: TGTGCCAGCAGCTTAGAGAGGAAAGGTGGCTACACCTTC. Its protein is CASSLERKGGYTF.

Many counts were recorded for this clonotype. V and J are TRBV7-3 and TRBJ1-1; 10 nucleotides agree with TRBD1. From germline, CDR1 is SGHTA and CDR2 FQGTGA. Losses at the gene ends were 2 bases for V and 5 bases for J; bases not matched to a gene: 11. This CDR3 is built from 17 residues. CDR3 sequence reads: CASSLVPMGQGRTEAFF. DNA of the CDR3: TGTGCCAGCAGCTTAGTCCCAATGGGACAGGGGCGGACTGAAGCTTTCTTT.

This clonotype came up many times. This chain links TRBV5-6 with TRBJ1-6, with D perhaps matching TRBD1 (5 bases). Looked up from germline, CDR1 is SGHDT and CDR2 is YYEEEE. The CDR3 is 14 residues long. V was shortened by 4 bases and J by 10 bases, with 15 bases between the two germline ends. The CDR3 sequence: CASSEGSTGSPLHF. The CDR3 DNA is TGTGCCAGCAGCGAGGGGTCTACTGGCTCACCCCTCCACTTT.

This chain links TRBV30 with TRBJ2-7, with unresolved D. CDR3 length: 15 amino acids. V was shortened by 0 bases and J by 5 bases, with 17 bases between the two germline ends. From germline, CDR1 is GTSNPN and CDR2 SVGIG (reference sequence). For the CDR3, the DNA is TGTGCCTGGAGTGTAATTTTGGGGAACAGACACGAGCAGTACTTC. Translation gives CAWSVILGNRHEQYF.

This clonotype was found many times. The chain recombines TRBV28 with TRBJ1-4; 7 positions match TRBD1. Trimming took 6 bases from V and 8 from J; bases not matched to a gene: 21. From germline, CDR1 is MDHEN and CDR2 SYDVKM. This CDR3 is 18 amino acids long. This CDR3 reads CASRDPETGIVVGEKLFF. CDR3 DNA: TGTGCCAGCAGGGATCCCGAGACAGGGATTGTTGTGGGGGAAAAACTGTTTTTT. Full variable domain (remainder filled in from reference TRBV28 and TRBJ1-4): DVKVTQSSRYLVKRTGEKVFLECVQDMDHENMFWYRQDPGLGLRLIYFSYDVKMKEKGDIPEGYSVSREKKERFSLILESASTNQTSMYLCASRDPETGIVVGEKLFFGSGTQLSVL.

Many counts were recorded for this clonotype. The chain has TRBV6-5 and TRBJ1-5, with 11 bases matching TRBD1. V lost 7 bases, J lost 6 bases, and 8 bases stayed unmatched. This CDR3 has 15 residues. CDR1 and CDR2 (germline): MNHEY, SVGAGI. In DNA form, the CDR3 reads TGTGCCAGCAAAGGGGACAGGGGGGGAGGTCAGCCCCAGCATTTT. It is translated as CASKGDRGGGQPQHF.

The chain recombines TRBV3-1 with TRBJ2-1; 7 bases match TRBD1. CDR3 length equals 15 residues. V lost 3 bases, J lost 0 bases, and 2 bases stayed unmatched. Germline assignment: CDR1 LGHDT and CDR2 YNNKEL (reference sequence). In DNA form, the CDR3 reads TGTGCCAGCAGCCACGGGGACAGCTCCTACAATGAGCAGTTCTTC. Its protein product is CASSHGDSSYNEQFF.

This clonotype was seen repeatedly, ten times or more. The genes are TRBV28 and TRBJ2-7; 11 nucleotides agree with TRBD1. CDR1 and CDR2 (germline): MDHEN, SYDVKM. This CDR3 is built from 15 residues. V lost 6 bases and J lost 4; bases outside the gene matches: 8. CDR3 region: CASSSGQGVRYEQYF. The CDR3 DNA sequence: TGTGCCAGCAGCTCGGGACAGGGGGTTCGGTACGAGCAGTACTTC.

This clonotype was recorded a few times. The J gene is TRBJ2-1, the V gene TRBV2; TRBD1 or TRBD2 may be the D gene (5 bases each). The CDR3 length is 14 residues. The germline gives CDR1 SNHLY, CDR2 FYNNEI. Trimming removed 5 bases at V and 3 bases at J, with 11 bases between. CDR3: CASSRGANYNEQFF. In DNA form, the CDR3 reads TGTGCCAGCAGTCGAGGGGCAAACTACAATGAGCAGTTCTTC.

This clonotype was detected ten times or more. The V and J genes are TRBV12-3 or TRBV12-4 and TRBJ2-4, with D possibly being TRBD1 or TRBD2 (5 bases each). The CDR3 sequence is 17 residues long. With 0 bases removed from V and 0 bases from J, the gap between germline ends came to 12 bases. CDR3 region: CASSLARDGLAKNIQYF. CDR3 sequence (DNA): TGTGCCAGCAGTTTAGCTCGGGACGGATTAGCCAAAAACATTCAGTACTTC.

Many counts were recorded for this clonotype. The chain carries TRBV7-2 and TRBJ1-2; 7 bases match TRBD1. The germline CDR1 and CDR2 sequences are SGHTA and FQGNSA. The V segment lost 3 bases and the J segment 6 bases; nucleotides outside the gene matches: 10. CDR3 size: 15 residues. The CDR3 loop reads CASSLQAQGGHGYTF. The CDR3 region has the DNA TGTGCCAGCAGCTTGCAAGCCCAGGGGGGCCATGGCTACACCTTC. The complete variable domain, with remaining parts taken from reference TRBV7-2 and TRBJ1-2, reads GAGVSQSPSNKVTEKGKDVELRCDPISGHTALYWYRQSLGQGLEFLIYFQGNSAPDKSGLPSDRFSAERTGGSVSTLTIQRTQQEDSAVYLCASSLQAQGGHGYTFGSGTRLTVV.

CDR3 loop: CASSVTAGKEETQYF. CDR3 DNA sequence: TGTGCCAGCAGCGTAACGGCAGGGAAGGAAGAGACCCAGTACTTC. This sequence joins TRBV9 and TRBJ2-5, with D maybe TRBD1 (5 bases). The CDR3 runs to 15 residues. In germline, CDR1 is SGDLS, CDR2 YYNGEE. V shed 1 base and J shed 3 bases, with 13 bases lying between them.

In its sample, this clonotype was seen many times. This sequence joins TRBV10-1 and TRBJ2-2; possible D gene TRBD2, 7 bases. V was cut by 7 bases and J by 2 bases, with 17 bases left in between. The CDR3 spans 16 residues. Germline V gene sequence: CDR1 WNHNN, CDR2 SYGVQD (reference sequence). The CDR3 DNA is TGCGCCAGCACCGAAGGGTGGGGGGGCAACACCGGGGAGCTGTTTTTT. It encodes CASTEGWGGNTGELFF.

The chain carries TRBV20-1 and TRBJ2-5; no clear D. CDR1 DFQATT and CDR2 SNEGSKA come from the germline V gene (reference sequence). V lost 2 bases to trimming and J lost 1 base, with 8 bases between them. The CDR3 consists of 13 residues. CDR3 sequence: CSARRTAQETQYF. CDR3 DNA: TGCAGTGCTAGAAGGACGGCCCAAGAGACCCAGTACTTC.

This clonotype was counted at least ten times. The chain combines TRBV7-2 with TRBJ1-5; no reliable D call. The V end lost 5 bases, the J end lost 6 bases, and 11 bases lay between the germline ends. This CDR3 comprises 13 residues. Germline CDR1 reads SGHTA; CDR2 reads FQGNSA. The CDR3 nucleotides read TGTGCCAGCAGCAAAGAGGTGGTTCAGCCCCAGCATTTT. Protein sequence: CASSKEVVQPQHF.

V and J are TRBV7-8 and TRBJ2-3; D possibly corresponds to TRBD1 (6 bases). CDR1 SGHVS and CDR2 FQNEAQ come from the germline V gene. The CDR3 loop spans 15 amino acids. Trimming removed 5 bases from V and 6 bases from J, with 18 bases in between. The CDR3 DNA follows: TGTGCCAGCAGCCGAAGACAGGCTTCGGGGGATACGCAGTATTTT. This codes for CASSRRQASGDTQYF.

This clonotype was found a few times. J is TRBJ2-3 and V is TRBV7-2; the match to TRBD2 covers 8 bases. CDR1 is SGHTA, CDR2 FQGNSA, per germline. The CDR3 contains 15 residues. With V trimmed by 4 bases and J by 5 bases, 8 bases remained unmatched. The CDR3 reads CASSSRAGEEDTQYF. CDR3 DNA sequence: TGTGCCAGCAGCTCTCGAGCGGGGGAAGAAGATACGCAGTATTTT.

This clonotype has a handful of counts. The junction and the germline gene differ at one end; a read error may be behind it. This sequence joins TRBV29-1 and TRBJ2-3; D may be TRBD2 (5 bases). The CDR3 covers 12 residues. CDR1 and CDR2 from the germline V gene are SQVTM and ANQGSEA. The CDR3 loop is CSVEAGTDTQYF. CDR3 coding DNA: TGCAGCGTAGAAGCGGGCACAGATACGCAGTATTTT.

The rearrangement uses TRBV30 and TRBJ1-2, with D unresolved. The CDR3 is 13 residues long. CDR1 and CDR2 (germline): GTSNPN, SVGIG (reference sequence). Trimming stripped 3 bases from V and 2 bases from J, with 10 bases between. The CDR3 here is CAWRKTQNYGYTF. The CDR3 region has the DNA TGTGCCTGGAGGAAGACACAAAACTATGGCTACACCTTC.